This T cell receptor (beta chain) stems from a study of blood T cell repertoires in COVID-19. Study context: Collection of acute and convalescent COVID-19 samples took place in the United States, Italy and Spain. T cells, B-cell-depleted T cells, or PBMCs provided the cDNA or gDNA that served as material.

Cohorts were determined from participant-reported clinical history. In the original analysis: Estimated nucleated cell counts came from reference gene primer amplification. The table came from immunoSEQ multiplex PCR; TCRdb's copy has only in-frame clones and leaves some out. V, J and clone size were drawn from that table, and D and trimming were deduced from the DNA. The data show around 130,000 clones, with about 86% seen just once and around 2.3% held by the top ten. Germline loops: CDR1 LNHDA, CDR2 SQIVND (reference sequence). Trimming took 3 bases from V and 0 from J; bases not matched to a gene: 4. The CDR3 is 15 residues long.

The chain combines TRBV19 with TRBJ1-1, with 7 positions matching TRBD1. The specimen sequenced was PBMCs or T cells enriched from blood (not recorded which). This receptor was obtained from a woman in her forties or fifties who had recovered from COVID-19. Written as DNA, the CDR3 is TGTGCCAGTAGTATCGTCGGGACAGTGAACACTGAAGCTTTCTTT. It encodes CASSIVGTVNTEAFF.